The clone carrying this T cell receptor beta chain appeared many times. The antigen is not known. This specimen comes from a study of molecular identifiers for immune sequencing clone quantification. The CDR3 is 12 amino acids. Germline loops: CDR1 SEHNR, CDR2 FQNEAQ (reference sequence). V shed 9 bases and J shed 2 bases, with 10 bases lying between them. TCRdb ran MiXCR on the PCR reads and lists one entry per CDR3 protein. The sample has under 600,000 distinct CDR3 sequences, 25% seen once. The study, taken as a whole, reports: Naive cells had under 1% of molecules in clones above 20 RNA copies, effectors over 98%.

The V gene is TRBV7-9, the J gene TRBJ1-1; D might be TRBD1 (6 bases). Input material: naive CD8+ T cells from blood, with Jurkat cell RNA spiked in. The subset is: FACS-sorted CD8+CD4-CCR7+CD45RA+ naive T cells. This sequence originates from a human donor in good health. Some libraries in this study had Jurkat cell RNA spiked in. CDR3 in DNA: TGTGCCAGTACAGGGTCAAACACTGAAGCTTTCTTT. Encoded protein: CASTGSNTEAFF.